Described below is a single TCR beta chain sequence and its context. Its antigen remains unidentified. This could be a read error, since a much larger clone is one nucleotide away. Each TRB amplification used roughly 220-550 ng of genomic DNA from blood. Germline CDR1 and CDR2: MNHEY and SVGAGI. This CDR3 is 13 amino acids long. V was shortened by 6 bases and J by 3 bases, with 9 bases between the two germline ends. Multiplex PCR with BIOMED2 TRB-A/B primer pools amplified TRB rearrangements. TCRdb redid the calling of the multiplex PCR reads with MiXCR, one entry per CDR3 protein. The sample has approximately 6,000 distinct CDR3 sequences, around 26% seen once. These data are taken from a study of T and B cells in COVID-19 patients. Overall study context: Recovered patients mostly had mild to moderate COVID-19 managed as outpatients.

General observations from the study: Exclusive to the recovered cohort were some 2,300 TCR clusters, a few dozen of them with low generation probability.

The sequence was obtained from a human donor with active COVID-19. The chain employs TRBV6-5 and TRBJ1-5, with TRBD1 as a possible D gene (5 bases). Specimen: blood. CDR3 nucleotides: TGTGCCAGCAGCCGGGGGGTCAATCAGCCCCAGCATTTT. Translation gives CASSRGVNQPQHF.